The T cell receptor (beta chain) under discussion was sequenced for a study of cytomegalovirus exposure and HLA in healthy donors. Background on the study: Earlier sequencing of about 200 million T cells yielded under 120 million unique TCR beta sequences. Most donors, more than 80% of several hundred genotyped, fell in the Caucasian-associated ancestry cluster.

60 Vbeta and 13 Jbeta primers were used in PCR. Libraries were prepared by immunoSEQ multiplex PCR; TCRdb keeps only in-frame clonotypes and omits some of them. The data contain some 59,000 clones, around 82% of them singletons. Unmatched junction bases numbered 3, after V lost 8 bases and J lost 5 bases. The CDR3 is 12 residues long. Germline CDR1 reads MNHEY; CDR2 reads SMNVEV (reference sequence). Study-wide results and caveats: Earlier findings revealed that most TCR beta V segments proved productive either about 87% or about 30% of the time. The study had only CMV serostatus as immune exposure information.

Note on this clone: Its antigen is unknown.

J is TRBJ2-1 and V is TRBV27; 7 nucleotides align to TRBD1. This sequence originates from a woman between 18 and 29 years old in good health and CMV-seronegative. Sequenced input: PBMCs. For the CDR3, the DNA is TGTGCCAGCGGACAGGATCACAATGAGCAGTTCTTC. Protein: CASGQDHNEQFF.